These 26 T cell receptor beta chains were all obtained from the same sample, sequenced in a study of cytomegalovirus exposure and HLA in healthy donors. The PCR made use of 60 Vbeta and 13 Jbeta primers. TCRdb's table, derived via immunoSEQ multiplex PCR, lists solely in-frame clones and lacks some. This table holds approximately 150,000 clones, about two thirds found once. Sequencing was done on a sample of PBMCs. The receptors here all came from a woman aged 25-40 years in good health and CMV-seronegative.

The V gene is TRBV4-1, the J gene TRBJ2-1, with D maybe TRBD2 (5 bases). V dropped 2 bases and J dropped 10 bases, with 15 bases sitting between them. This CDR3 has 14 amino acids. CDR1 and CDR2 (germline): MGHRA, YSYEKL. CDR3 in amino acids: CASSQISAAMEQFF. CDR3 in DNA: TGCGCCAGCAGCCAAATCTCAGCGGCCATGGAGCAGTTCTTC.

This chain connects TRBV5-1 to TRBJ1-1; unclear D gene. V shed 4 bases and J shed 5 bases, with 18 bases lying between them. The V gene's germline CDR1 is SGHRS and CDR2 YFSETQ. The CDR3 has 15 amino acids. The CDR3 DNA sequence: TGCGCCAGCAGCATGGAAGGAGGGCGCGGGACTGAAGCTTTCTTT. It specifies CASSMEGGRGTEAFF.

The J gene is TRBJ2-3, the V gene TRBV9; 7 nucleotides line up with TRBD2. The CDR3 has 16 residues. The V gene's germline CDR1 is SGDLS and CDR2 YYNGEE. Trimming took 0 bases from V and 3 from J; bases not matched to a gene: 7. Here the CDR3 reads CASSVEPLGGTDTQYF. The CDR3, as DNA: TGTGCCAGCAGCGTAGAACCCTTGGGAGGGACAGATACGCAGTATTTT.

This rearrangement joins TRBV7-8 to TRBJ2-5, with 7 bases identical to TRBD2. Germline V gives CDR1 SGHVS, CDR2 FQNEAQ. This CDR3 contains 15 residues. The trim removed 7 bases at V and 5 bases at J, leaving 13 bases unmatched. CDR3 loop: CASTSTRGEAETQYF. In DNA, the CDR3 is TGTGCCAGCACGTCCACCCGGGGGGAGGCGGAGACCCAGTACTTC.

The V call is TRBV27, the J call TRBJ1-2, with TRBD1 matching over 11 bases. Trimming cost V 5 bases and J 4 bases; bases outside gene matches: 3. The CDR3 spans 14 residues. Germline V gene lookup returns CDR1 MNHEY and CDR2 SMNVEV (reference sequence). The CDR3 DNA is TGTGCCAGCAGTCGGGACAGGGGGATCTATGGCTACACCTTC. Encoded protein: CASSRDRGIYGYTF.

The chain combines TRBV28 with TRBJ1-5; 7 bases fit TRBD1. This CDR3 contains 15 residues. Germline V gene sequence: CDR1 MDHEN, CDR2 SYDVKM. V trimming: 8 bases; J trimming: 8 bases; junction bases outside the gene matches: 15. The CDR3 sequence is CASRRDTGVGKPQHF. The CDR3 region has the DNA TGTGCCAGCCGAAGAGATACAGGGGTAGGGAAGCCCCAGCATTTT.

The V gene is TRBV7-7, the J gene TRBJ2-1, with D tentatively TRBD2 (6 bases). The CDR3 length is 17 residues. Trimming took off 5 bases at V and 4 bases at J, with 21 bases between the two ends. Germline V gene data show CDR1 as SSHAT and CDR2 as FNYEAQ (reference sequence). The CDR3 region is CASSPRKGGARYNEQFF. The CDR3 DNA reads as TGTGCCAGCAGCCCAAGGAAGGGCGGGGCCCGTTACAATGAGCAGTTCTTC.

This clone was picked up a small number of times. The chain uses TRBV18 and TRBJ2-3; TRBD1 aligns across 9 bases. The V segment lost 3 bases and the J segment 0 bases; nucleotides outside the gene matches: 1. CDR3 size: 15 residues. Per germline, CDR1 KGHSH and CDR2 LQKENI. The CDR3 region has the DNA TGTGCCAGCTCACCGACAGGGGGGAGCACAGATACGCAGTATTTT. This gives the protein CASSPTGGSTDTQYF.

The CDR3 protein is CASSVGGLGGSYEQYF. The CDR3 DNA reads as TGTGCCAGCAGCGTAGGCGGGTTGGGGGGTTCCTACGAGCAGTACTTC. The chain recombines TRBV9 with TRBJ2-7; a weak D match, TRBD2 (6 bases). The CDR3 sequence is 16 residues long. Germline V gives CDR1 SGDLS, CDR2 YYNGEE. V lost 0 bases and J lost 1, with 14 bases in between.

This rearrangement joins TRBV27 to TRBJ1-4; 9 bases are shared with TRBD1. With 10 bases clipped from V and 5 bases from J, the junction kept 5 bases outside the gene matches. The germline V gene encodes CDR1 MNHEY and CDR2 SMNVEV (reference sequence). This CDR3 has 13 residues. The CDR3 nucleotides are TGTGCCACCTCCGGGACAGGGAATGAAAAACTGTTTTTT. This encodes CATSGTGNEKLFF.

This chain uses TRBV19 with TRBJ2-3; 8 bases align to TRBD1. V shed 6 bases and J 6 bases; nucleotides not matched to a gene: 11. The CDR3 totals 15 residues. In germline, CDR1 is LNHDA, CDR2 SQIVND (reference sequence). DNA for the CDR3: TGTGCCAGTAGGTTAGGACAGGGAAAGAGGGATACGCAGTATTTT. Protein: CASRLGQGKRDTQYF.

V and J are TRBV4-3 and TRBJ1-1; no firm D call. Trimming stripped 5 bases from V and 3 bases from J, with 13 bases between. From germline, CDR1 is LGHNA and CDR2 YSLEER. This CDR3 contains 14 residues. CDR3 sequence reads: CASSREPLHTEAFF. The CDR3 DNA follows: TGCGCCAGCAGCAGAGAGCCCTTGCACACTGAAGCTTTCTTT.

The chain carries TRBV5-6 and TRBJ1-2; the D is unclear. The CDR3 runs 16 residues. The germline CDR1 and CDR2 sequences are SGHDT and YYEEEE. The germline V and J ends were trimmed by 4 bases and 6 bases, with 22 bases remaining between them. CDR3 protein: CASSPAPGADGDGYTF. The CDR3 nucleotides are TGTGCCAGCAGCCCCGCGCCGGGAGCGGACGGGGATGGCTACACCTTC.

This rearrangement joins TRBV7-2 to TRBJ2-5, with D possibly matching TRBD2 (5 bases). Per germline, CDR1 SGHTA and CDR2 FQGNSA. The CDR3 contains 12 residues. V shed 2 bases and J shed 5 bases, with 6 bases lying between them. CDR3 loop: CASSLLAETQYF. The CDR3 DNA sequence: TGTGCCAGCAGCTTACTAGCCGAGACCCAGTACTTC.

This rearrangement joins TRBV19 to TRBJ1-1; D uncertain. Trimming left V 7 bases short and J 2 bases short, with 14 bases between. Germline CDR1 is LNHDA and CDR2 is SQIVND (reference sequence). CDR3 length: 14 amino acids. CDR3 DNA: TGTGCCAGTACGGAGCTGGCTTCCAACACTGAAGCTTTCTTT. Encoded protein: CASTELASNTEAFF.

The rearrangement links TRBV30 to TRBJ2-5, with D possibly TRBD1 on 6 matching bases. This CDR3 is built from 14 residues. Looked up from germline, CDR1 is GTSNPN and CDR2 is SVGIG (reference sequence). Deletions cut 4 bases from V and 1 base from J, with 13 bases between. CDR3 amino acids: CAWTTGQFQETQYF. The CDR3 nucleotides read TGTGCCTGGACCACCGGACAGTTCCAAGAGACCCAGTACTTC.

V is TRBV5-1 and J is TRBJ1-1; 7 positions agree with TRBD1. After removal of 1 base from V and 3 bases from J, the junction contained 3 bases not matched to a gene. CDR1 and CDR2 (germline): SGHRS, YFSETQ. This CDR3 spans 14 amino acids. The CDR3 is CASSLFQGDTEAFF. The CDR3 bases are TGCGCCAGCAGCTTGTTCCAGGGGGACACTGAAGCTTTCTTT. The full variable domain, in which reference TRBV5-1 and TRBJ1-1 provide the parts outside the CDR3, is KAGVTQTPRYLIKTRGQQVTLSCSPISGHRSVSWYQQTPGQGLQFLFEYFSETQRNKGNFPGRFSGRQFSNSRSEMNVSTLELGDSALYLCASSLFQGDTEAFFGQGTRLTVV.

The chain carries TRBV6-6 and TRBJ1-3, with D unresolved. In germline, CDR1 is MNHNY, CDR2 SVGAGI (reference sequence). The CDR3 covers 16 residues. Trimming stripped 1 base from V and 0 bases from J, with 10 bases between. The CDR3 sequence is CASSYLRANSGNTIYF. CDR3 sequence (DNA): TGTGCCAGCAGTTACTTAAGAGCTAACTCTGGAAACACCATATATTTT.

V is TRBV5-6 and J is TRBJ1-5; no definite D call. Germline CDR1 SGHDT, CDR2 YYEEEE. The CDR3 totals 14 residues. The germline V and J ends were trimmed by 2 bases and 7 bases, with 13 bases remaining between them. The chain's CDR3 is CASSLYGVWQPQHF. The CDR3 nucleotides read TGTGCCAGCAGCTTATACGGAGTTTGGCAGCCCCAGCATTTT.

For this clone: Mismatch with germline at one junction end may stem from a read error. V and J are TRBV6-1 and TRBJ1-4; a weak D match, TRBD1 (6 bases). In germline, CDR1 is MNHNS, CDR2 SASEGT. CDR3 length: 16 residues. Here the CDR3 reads CASSEVNLSGDEKPFF. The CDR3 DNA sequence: TGTGCCAGCAGTGAAGTTAATTTGTCAGGGGATGAAAAACCGTTTTTT.

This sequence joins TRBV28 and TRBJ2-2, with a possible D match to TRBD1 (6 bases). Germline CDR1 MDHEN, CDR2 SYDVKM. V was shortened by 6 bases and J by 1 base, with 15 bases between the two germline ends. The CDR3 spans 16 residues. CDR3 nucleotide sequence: TGTGCCAGCAGCTCTCATTGGACAGAGAACACCGGGGAGCTGTTTTTT. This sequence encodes CASSSHWTENTGELFF.

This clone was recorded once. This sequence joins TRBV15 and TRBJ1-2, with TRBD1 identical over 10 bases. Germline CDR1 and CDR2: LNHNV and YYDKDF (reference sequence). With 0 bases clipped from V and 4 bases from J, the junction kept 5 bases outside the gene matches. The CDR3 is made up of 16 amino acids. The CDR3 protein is CATSRDRQGALYGYTF. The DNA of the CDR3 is TGTGCCACCAGCAGAGATCGACAGGGGGCCCTCTATGGCTACACCTTC.

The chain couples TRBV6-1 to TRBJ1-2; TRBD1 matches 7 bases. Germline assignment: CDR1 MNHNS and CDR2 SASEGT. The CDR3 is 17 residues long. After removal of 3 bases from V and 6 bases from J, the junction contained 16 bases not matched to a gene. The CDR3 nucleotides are TGTGCCAGCAGTGACTGGAATCGGGTTACAGGGGAGCATGGCTACACCTTC. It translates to CASSDWNRVTGEHGYTF.

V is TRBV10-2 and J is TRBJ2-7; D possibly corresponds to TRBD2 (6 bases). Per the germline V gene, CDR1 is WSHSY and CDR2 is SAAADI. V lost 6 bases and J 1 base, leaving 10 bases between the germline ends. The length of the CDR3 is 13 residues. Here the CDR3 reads CASRVGGSYEQYF. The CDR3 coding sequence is TGCGCCAGCAGGGTTGGGGGGTCCTACGAGCAGTACTTC.

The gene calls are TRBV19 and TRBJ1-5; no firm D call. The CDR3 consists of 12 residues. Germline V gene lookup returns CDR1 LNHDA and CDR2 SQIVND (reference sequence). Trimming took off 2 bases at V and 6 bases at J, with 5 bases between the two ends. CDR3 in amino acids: CASSINRQPQHF. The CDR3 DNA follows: TGTGCCAGTAGTATAAATCGTCAGCCCCAGCATTTT.

The chain's CDR3 is CASSLDRQETQYF. CDR3 nucleotides: TGTGCCAGCAGCTTAGACAGACAAGAGACCCAGTACTTC. J is TRBJ2-5 and V is TRBV7-2; unclear D gene. From germline, CDR1 is SGHTA and CDR2 FQGNSA. V lost 1 base and J lost 2, with 5 bases in between. This CDR3 has 13 residues.